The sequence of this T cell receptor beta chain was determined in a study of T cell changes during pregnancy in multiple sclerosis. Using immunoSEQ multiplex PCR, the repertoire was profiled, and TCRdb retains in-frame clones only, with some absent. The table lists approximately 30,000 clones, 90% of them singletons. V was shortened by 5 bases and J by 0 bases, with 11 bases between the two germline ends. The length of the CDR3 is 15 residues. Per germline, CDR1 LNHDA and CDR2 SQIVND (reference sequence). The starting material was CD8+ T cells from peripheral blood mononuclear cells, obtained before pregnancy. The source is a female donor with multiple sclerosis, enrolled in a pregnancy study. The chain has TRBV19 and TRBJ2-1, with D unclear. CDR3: CASSFFESSYNEQFF. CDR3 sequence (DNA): TGTGCCAGTAGTTTTTTTGAGAGCTCCTACAATGAGCAGTTCTTC. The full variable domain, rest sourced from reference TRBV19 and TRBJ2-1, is DGGITQSPKYLFRKEGQNVTLSCEQNLNHDAMYWYRQDPGQGLRLIYYSQIVNDFQKGDIAEGYSVSREKKESFPLTVTSAQKNPTAFYLCASSFFESSYNEQFFGPGTRLTVL.